These 21 T cell receptor beta chains were all obtained from the same sample, sequenced in a study of T-cell reconstitution after alpha-beta-depleted transplantation in children. Unique molecular identifiers were incorporated during preparation of the TCRbeta library. TCRdb ran MiXCR on the PCR reads and lists one entry per CDR3 protein. This sample yields hundreds of thousands of distinct CDR3 sequences, of which 9.9% are seen a single time; 9.5% to 13% belongs to the top ten. The input for sequencing was PBMCs from the stem cell graft donor, taken from the stem cell graft. These receptor sequences come from a human donor who donated a stem cell graft to a child with SCID.

As regards this clonotype: At one end, the junction sequence differs from germline, possibly due to a read error. The chain combines TRBV15 with TRBJ2-1; 10 bases are a match to TRBD1. The CDR3 is 16 amino acids. The V gene's germline CDR1 is LNHNV and CDR2 YYDKDF (reference sequence). CDR3 bases: TGTGCCACCAGCAGACGGGACAGGGGACCCCCTGGAGAGCCGTTCTTC. It encodes CATSRRDRGPPGEPFF.

This clonotype occurred a few times. The V gene is TRBV5-6, the J gene TRBJ1-5, with 7 bases fitting TRBD1. The V segment lost 3 bases and the J segment 4 bases; nucleotides outside the gene matches: 4. The CDR3 is 14 residues long. The germline gives CDR1 SGHDT, CDR2 YYEEEE. CDR3 DNA: TGTGCCAGCAGCTGGGGACAGATAAATCAGCCCCAGCATTTT. It translates to CASSWGQINQPQHF.

This clonotype has only a few counts. The rearrangement joins TRBV7-2 to TRBJ1-1; tentative D call: TRBD1 (6 bases). This CDR3 is 12 amino acids long. Germline V gives CDR1 SGHTA, CDR2 FQGNSA. Between the trimmed V and J ends, which lost 2 bases and 6 bases, there was a span of 7 bases. The CDR3 nucleotides are TGTGCCAGCAGCTTATGGGGGCCTGAAGCTTTCTTT. Translating gives CASSLWGPEAFF.

This clonotype showed up many times. This CDR3 reads CASSLAGSEQFF. CDR3 DNA: TGTGCCAGCAGCTTAGCTGGCAGTGAGCAGTTCTTC. V and J are TRBV7-6 and TRBJ2-1; no firm D call. CDR1 SGHVS and CDR2 FNYEAQ come from the germline V gene. V lost 0 bases and J lost 9, with 6 bases in between. CDR3 length: 12 residues.

A few counts support this clonotype. The chain carries TRBV7-6 and TRBJ1-1, with a weak D call TRBD1 (5 bases). CDR1 SGHVS and CDR2 FNYEAQ come from the germline V gene. The ends were cut back, 4 bases at V and 8 bases at J, with 11 bases in the middle. The CDR3 spans 12 residues. The CDR3 loop is CASSSTDREAFF. The CDR3 coding sequence is TGTGCCAGCAGCTCCACAGACAGAGAAGCTTTCTTT. Full variable domain (outside the CDR3, taken from reference TRBV7-6 and TRBJ1-1): GAGVSQSPRYKVTKRGQDVALRCDPISGHVSLYWYRQALGQGPEFLTYFNYEAQQDKSGLPNDRFSAERPEGSISTLTIQRTEQRDSAMYRCASSSTDREAFFGQGTRLTVV.

This clonotype was seen only a few times. The chain links TRBV28 to TRBJ2-7; 8 bases line up with TRBD2. The V gene's germline CDR1 is MDHEN and CDR2 SYDVKM. There are 15 residues in the CDR3. V dropped 5 bases and J dropped 0; count of bases not matched to a gene: 6. In DNA form, the CDR3 reads TGTGCCAGCAGTCCATCTAGCGGGCGCTCCTACGAGCAGTACTTC. Amino acids: CASSPSSGRSYEQYF.

V usage is TRBV20-1 and J usage is TRBJ2-1; D possibly uses TRBD1 or TRBD2 (5 bases each). Germline V gene lookup returns CDR1 DFQATT and CDR2 SNEGSKA (reference sequence). Trimming removed 3 bases at V and 0 bases at J, with 15 bases between. The CDR3 covers 16 residues. CDR3 sequence: CSARDWGTSSYNEQFF. The CDR3 DNA follows: TGCAGTGCTAGGGATTGGGGGACCAGCTCCTACAATGAGCAGTTCTTC.

CDR3 sequence (DNA): TGCAGCGGCTTTGTACAGCCGAACACCGGGGAGCTGTTTTTT. Translation gives CSGFVQPNTGELFF. This sequence joins TRBV29-1 and TRBJ2-2; D not resolved. Germline-derived CDR1 and CDR2 are SQVTM and ANQGSEA. This CDR3 comprises 14 residues. V gave up 7 bases and J gave up 0 bases, with 12 bases separating them.

In its sample, this clonotype was seen a few times. The chain combines TRBV9 with TRBJ1-2; D not certain. The CDR3 length is 13 residues. V gave up 3 bases and J gave up 8 bases, with 14 bases separating them. Looked up from germline, CDR1 is SGDLS and CDR2 is YYNGEE. The CDR3 bases are TGTGCCAGCAGCGACCGAACTTATCGAGGCTACACCTTC. This translates into CASSDRTYRGYTF.

At least ten counts were recorded for this clonotype. CDR3 bases: TGTGCCAGCAGCCCGGGACCGACGAACACCGGGGAGCTGTTTTTT. Its translation: CASSPGPTNTGELFF. The rearrangement joins TRBV12-3 or TRBV12-4 to TRBJ2-2; D may correspond to TRBD1 or TRBD2 (5 bases each). V was clipped by 6 bases and J by 0 bases, with 11 bases between them. The CDR3 has 15 amino acids.

This clonotype was observed many times. The rearrangement links TRBV18 to TRBJ1-2; tentative D call: TRBD1 (5 bases). CDR3 length equals 14 residues. Germline assignment: CDR1 KGHSH and CDR2 LQKENI. The germline V and J ends were trimmed by 2 bases and 4 bases, with 11 bases remaining between them. CDR3 in DNA: TGTGCCAGCTCACCAGGGACCGACCTCTATGGCTACACCTTC. Residues: CASSPGTDLYGYTF.

This clonotype appeared a few times. The rearrangement joins TRBV5-6 to TRBJ2-7; 9 nucleotides match TRBD1. Losses at the gene ends were 4 bases for V and 6 bases for J; bases not matched to a gene: 5. The CDR3 totals 13 residues. Per germline, CDR1 SGHDT and CDR2 YYEEEE. The CDR3 coding sequence is TGTGCCAGCAGCCGGGACAGGGCTACCGAGCAGTACTTC. It codes for CASSRDRATEQYF.

The chain employs TRBV9 and TRBJ2-1, with a weak D call TRBD2 (6 bases). CDR3 length: 16 residues. V dropped 3 bases and J dropped 2 bases, with 15 bases sitting between them. The germline CDR1 and CDR2 sequences are SGDLS and YYNGEE. CDR3 in DNA: TGTGCCAGCAGCGCTTTTACGGGGGAAGCCTACAATGAGCAGTTCTTC. Its translation: CASSAFTGEAYNEQFF.

This clonotype has more than one count but fewer than ten. This chain's CDR3 is CSARGKTGEEQYF. The CDR3 DNA sequence: TGCAGTGCTAGAGGAAAAACAGGCGAAGAGCAGTACTTC. The chain couples TRBV20-1 to TRBJ2-7; weak D call: TRBD1 (5 bases). V shed 1 base and J shed 7 bases, with 14 bases lying between them. CDR1 is DFQATT and CDR2 is SNEGSKA in the germline V gene (reference sequence). This CDR3 region has 13 residues.

This chain uses TRBV7-9 with TRBJ2-7; D is perhaps TRBD2 (6 bases). Trimming shortened V by 5 bases and J by 5 bases, and 19 bases separated the two germline ends. Germline V lookup: CDR1 SEHNR, CDR2 FQNEAQ (reference sequence). The CDR3 length is 15 residues. The CDR3 DNA follows: TGTGCCAGCAGCCACCGACCGGGGGTAAACGACGAGCAGTACTTC. This gives the protein CASSHRPGVNDEQYF.

The chain couples TRBV5-6 to TRBJ2-7; 7 nucleotides agree with TRBD1. J lost 2 bases, V lost 4 bases, and 9 bases had no gene match. In germline, CDR1 is SGHDT, CDR2 YYEEEE. This CDR3 spans 15 amino acids. CDR3 coding DNA: TGTGCCAGCAGCACCGGACAGGCGACAACCTACGAGCAGTACTTC. Residues: CASSTGQATTYEQYF. Variable domain in full (rest from reference TRBV5-6 and TRBJ2-7): DAGVTQSPTHLIKTRGQQVTLRCSPKSGHDTVSWYQQALGQGPQFIFQYYEEEERQRGNFPDRFSGHQFPNYSSELNVNALLLGDSALYLCASSTGQATTYEQYFGPGTRLTVT.

This clonotype was picked up many times. The J gene is TRBJ2-1, the V gene TRBV18; the D gene is possibly TRBD2 (5 bases). Germline CDR1 KGHSH, CDR2 LQKENI. Trimming removed 1 base at V and 3 bases at J, with 10 bases between. CDR3 length: 15 residues. CDR3 sequence: CASSPQGRGYNEQFF. In DNA, the CDR3 is TGTGCCAGCTCACCACAAGGACGGGGCTACAATGAGCAGTTCTTC. Combining the CDR3 with reference TRBV18 and TRBJ2-1 gives the whole variable domain NAGVMQNPRHLVRRRGQEARLRCSPMKGHSHVYWYRQLPEEGLKFMVYLQKENIIDESGMPKERFSAEFPKEGPSILRIQQVVRGDSAAYFCASSPQGRGYNEQFFGPGTRLTVL.

This clonotype was seen a handful of times. The chain has TRBV7-9 and TRBJ2-2; perhaps TRBD2 as D (6 bases). V lost 0 bases and J lost 1, with 12 bases in between. CDR1 is SEHNR, CDR2 FQNEAQ, per germline (reference sequence). This CDR3 contains 17 residues. CDR3 sequence reads: CASSLAMIAENTGELFF. The CDR3 DNA is TGTGCCAGCAGCTTAGCGATGATAGCGGAGAACACCGGGGAGCTGTTTTTT. The full variable domain, with the rest looked up from reference TRBV7-9 and TRBJ2-2, is DTGVSQNPRHKITKRGQNVTFRCDPISEHNRLYWYRQTLGQGPEFLTYFQNEAQLEKSRLLSDRFSAERPKGSFSTLEIQRTEQGDSAMYLCASSLAMIAENTGELFFGEGSRLTVL.

The chain uses TRBV6-5 and TRBJ2-7; D may be TRBD1 (6 bases). Germline loops: CDR1 MNHEY, CDR2 SVGAGI. The CDR3 is 13 residues long. V lost 2 bases to trimming and J lost 3 bases, with 8 bases between them. CDR3 DNA sequence: TGTGCCAGCAGTTACGGGGGCCACTACGAGCAGTACTTC. Amino acids: CASSYGGHYEQYF.

This sequence joins TRBV9 and TRBJ1-2, with 8 bases aligning to TRBD1. The CDR3 contains 14 residues. V gave up 0 bases and J gave up 5 bases; unmatched junction bases: 3. Per the germline V gene, CDR1 is SGDLS and CDR2 is YYNGEE. CDR3 DNA: TGTGCCAGCAGCGTAGACAGGGGGAGTTATGGCTACACCTTC. Translated: CASSVDRGSYGYTF.

This clonotype showed up many times. V and J are TRBV9 and TRBJ1-1; 7 bases map to TRBD1. The germline V gene encodes CDR1 SGDLS and CDR2 YYNGEE. V was clipped by 5 bases and J by 1 base; unmatched bases: 8. CDR3 size: 15 residues. This chain's CDR3 is CASSKAGQTNTEAFF. The CDR3 DNA is TGTGCCAGCAGTAAAGCGGGACAGACGAACACTGAAGCTTTCTTT.